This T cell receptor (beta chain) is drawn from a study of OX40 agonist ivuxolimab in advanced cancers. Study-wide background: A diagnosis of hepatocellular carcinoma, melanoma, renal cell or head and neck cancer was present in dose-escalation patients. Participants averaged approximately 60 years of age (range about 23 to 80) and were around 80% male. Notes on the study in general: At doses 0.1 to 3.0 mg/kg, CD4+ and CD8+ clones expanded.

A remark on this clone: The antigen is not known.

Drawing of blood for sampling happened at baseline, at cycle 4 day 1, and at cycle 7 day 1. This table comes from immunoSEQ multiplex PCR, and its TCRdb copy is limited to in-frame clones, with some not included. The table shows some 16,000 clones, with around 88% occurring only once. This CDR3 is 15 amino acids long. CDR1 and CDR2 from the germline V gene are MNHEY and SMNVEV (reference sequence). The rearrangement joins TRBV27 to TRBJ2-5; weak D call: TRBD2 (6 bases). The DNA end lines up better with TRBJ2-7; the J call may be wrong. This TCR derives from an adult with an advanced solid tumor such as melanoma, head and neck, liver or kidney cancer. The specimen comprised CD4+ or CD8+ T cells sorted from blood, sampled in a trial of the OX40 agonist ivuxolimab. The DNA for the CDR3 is TGTGCCAGCACTCGAAGCGGGCAGGGCCACTACGAGCAGTACTTC. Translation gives CASTRSGQGHYEQYF.